This T cell receptor beta chain was captured by sequencing in a study of beta chain features in type 1 diabetes. Germline V CDR1 and CDR2: LGHNA, YSLEER. J was trimmed by 5 bases and V by 0 bases; bases with no gene match: 3. CDR3 length equals 15 residues. This clone came up many times. Its antigen is not known. Expressed TCRB transcripts got sequenced, as all isolated RNA was reverse transcribed. Method: immunoSEQ multiplex PCR; TCRdb's copy keeps in-frame clones and lacks some. Of more than 300,000 clones listed, around 13% were seen once; the top ten hold 0.017%. Study-wide findings and caveats: Any HLA-type effect on TCRB rearrangement remained unresolved here. All four CD4+ subsets from Type 1 diabetes patients carried moderately but significantly shorter TCRB CDR3s. A closer apparent resemblance between naive, central memory and Treg TCRB repertoires was seen in patients than in healthy donors.

This receptor was identified in a man younger than 35 in good health. This chain joins TRBV4-3 and TRBJ2-3; TRBD1 matches at 9 bases. Sequenced material: naive CD4+ T cells from blood. CDR3 region: CASSQDGTGLDTQYF. Written as DNA, the CDR3 is TGCGCCAGCAGCCAAGACGGGACAGGGTTAGATACGCAGTATTTT.